The clone carrying this T cell receptor beta chain occurred a few times. Its antigen remains unidentified. The sample comes from a study of T-cell memory formation after mild COVID-19. The trim removed 5 bases at V and 0 bases at J, leaving 3 bases unmatched. This CDR3 comprises 16 residues. The germline V gene has CDR1 SGHTA and CDR2 FQGNSA. Study results and caveats: Some clones that responded were present in memory (sampled pre-infection), which suggests cross-reactive memory joined.

5'RACE, which relied on constant-segment primers, yielded TCR alpha and TCR beta cDNA libraries carrying sample barcodes and UMIs. TCRdb re-called the 5' RACE reads with MiXCR, one entry per CDR3 protein. Of about 290,000 distinct CDR3 sequences detected, more than 15% appear once; the ten largest clones hold roughly a fifth. This receptor was taken from a man in his late teens or twenties who had mild COVID-19 (a few samples of this study predate the infection). Cell type and time point are not known. The gene calls are TRBV7-2 and TRBJ1-5; TRBD1 agrees at 11 bases. Sequencing was performed on PBMCs or a T cell subset sorted from them (not recorded which). The CDR3 sequence: CASSRTGGYSNQPQHF. CDR3 nucleotide sequence: TGTGCCAGCAGCCGGACAGGGGGCTATAGCAATCAGCCCCAGCATTTT.